The clone carrying this T cell receptor beta chain has just a few counts. Its antigen is currently unknown. The data are from a study of regulatory T cells in long-lasting Graves disease. V lost 5 bases and J lost 10, with 20 bases in between. CDR1 and CDR2 from the germline V gene are DFQATT and SNEGSKA (reference sequence). The CDR3 runs 14 residues. Time point described: persistent/refractory GD, antithyroid drugs over 5 years with positive TRAb. RNA isolated from PBMCs was used to make the TCR library. From each patient, roughly 9 milliliters of peripheral blood was drawn and collected into an EDTA anticoagulant tube. In building TCR beta libraries, iRepertoire HTBI primers were used together with Arm-PCR of CDR3 regions. MiXCR, run by TCRdb on the multiplex PCR reads, gives a single entry per CDR3 protein. The sample holds 600,000 to 800,000 distinct CDR3 sequences, about 30% seen once. Findings and limits, study-wide: Persistent disease preferred TRBV28, TRBJ1-2 and TRBJ2-5; new disease, TRBV20-1 and TRBJ2-1.

This clonotype originated in a female donor with Graves disease. The chain employs TRBV20-1 and TRBJ1-4, with TRBD1 as a possible D gene (5 bases). This sample comprised peripheral blood mononuclear cells (PBMCs), obtained when the disease was refractory, from a patient treated with antithyroid drugs. The chain's CDR3 is CSALEIGTLGKLFF. CDR3 nucleotide sequence: TGCAGTGCTCTAGAGATAGGGACCCTTGGAAAACTGTTTTTT.